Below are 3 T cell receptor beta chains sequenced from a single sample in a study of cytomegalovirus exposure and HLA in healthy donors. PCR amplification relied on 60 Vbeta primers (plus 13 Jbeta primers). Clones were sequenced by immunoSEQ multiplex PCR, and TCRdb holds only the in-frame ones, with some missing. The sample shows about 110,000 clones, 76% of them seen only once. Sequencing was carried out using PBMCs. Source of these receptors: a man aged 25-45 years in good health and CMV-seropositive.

Here the CDR3 reads CASSAGQLQETQYF. DNA of the CDR3: TGTGCCAGCAGTGCGGGACAGCTTCAAGAGACCCAGTACTTC. This chain links TRBV27 with TRBJ2-5; a weak D match, TRBD1 (7 bases). Looked up from germline, CDR1 is MNHEY and CDR2 is SMNVEV (reference sequence). Trimming cost V 5 bases and J 2 bases, with 12 bases left between them. The CDR3 has 14 amino acids.

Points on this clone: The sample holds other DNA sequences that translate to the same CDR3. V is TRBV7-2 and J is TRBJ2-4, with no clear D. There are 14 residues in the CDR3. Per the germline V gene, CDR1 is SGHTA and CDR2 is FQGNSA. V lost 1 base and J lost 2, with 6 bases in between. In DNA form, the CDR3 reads TGTGCCAGCAGCTTAGGCGGTTCCAAAAACATTCAGTACTTC. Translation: CASSLGGSKNIQYF.

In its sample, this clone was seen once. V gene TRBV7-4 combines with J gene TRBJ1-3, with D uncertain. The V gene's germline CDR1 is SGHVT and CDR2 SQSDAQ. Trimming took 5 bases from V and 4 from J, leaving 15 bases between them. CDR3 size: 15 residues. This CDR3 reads CASSPRPAGGNTIYF. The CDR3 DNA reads TGTGCCAGCAGCCCTCGTCCGGCAGGCGGAAACACCATATATTTT.